This T cell receptor beta chain stems from a study of identical twins. TCRdb reprocessed the 5' RACE reads via MiXCR and lists one record per CDR3 protein. The sample contains approximately 680,000 distinct CDR3 sequences, just over 7% of which appear only once. This clonotype was observed a few times. Another study also made use of these data, one on yellow fever vaccine responses in identical twins.

The sequenced sample was PBMCs. This receptor was identified in a young woman in good health.

The CDR3 DNA reads as TGTGCCAGCAGTTACCGGGACAGTTACGAGCAGTACTTC. It specifies CASSYRDSYEQYF. The V gene is TRBV28, the J gene TRBJ2-7; 7 bases agree with TRBD1. The germline gives CDR1 MDHEN, CDR2 SYDVKM. V dropped 4 bases and J dropped 4; count of bases not matched to a gene: 4. This CDR3 comprises 13 residues.